The 3 T cell receptor beta chains below were found in one sample sequenced in a study of cytotoxic CD8 clonotypes in ibrutinib-treated CLL. This table comes from immunoSEQ multiplex PCR, and its TCRdb copy is limited to in-frame clones, with some not included. The table lists around 200,000 clones, roughly three quarters of them singletons, with about an eighth in the top ten. This material consisted of PBMCs, taken after 12 months of ibrutinib treatment. The source is a human donor with chronic lymphocytic leukemia.

This clone was seen only a few times. This sequence joins TRBV27 and TRBJ2-7; D perhaps matches TRBD2 (6 bases). This CDR3 spans 12 amino acids. Trimming took off 5 bases at V and 7 bases at J, with 12 bases between the two ends. Per germline, CDR1 MNHEY and CDR2 SMNVEV (reference sequence). This chain's CDR3 is CASSNTGVEQYF. Here the CDR3 DNA reads TGTGCCAGCAGTAACACGGGGGTGGAGCAGTACTTC.

A single count supports this clone. V usage is TRBV2 and J usage is TRBJ2-2, with no clear D. Looked up from germline, CDR1 is SNHLY and CDR2 is FYNNEI. The CDR3 is made up of 12 amino acids. Trimming removed 3 bases from V and 3 bases from J, with 2 bases in between. The CDR3 DNA reads TGTGCCAGCAGTGACGACACCGGGGAGCTGTTTTTT. Residues: CASSDDTGELFF. Using reference TRBV2 and TRBJ2-2 for the parts outside the CDR3, the full variable domain is EPEVTQTPSHQVTQMGQEVILRCVPISNHLYFYWYRQILGQKVEFLVSFYNNEISEKSEIFDDQFSVERPDGSNFTLKIRSTKLEDSAMYFCASSDDTGELFFGEGSRLTVL.

This chain connects TRBV10-3 to TRBJ2-7; TRBD2 aligns across 8 bases. CDR1 is ENHRY and CDR2 is SYGVKD in the germline V gene. Trimming at V came to 6 bases and at J to 3 bases, leaving 1 base not matched to a gene. The CDR3 loop spans 12 amino acids. CDR3 nucleotide sequence: TGTGCCATCAGAACTAGCGGCTACGAGCAGTACTTC. Protein sequence: CAIRTSGYEQYF.